Each of the 17 T cell receptor beta chains below was sequenced from the same sample in a study of blood T cell repertoires in COVID-19. The table came from immunoSEQ multiplex PCR; TCRdb's copy has only in-frame clones and leaves some out. The data show roughly 500,000 clones, 75% to 90% seen once. Sequencing was done on a sample of peripheral blood. The receptors shown here come from a man younger than 35 with COVID-19, enrolled during active disease.

This chain links TRBV15 with TRBJ1-1; possibly TRBD1 for D (6 bases). The CDR3 runs 16 residues. Germline V CDR1 and CDR2: LNHNV, YYDKDF (reference sequence). V lost 3 bases, J lost 1 base, and 15 bases lay in between. The DNA for the CDR3 is TGTGCCACCAGCAGTCCGAACAGGGCCTCGAACACTGAAGCTTTCTTT. Translating gives CATSSPNRASNTEAFF.

The rearrangement links TRBV14 to TRBJ2-3; a weak D match, TRBD2 (6 bases). This CDR3 contains 13 residues. Per the germline V gene, CDR1 is SGHDN and CDR2 is FVKESK. Trimming removed 4 bases at V and 4 bases at J, with 9 bases between. The CDR3 DNA reads as TGTGCCAGCAGCCCGGGGGTGGCAGATACGCAGTATTTT. Translating gives CASSPGVADTQYF.

The genes are TRBV4-2 and TRBJ2-1; a possible D gene is TRBD1 (6 bases). CDR1 and CDR2 (germline): LGHNA, YNFKEQ. CDR3 length: 13 residues. V shed 1 base and J shed 15 bases, with 16 bases lying between them. The CDR3 nucleotides are TGTGCCAGCAGCCAAGCTGACACAGGGAAGGCGTTCTTC. Amino acids: CASSQADTGKAFF.

The rearrangement joins TRBV2 to TRBJ2-3; no clear D gene. The V end lost 5 bases, the J end lost 0 bases, and 18 bases lay between the germline ends. This CDR3 has 17 residues. CDR1 and CDR2 (germline): SNHLY, FYNNEI. In DNA, the CDR3 is TGTGCCAGCAGTATCGACGACTGGCCCCTGAGCACAGATACGCAGTATTTT. This gives the protein CASSIDDWPLSTDTQYF.

The chain is built from TRBV12-3 or TRBV12-4 and TRBJ2-1; the D is unclear. With 6 bases removed from V and 5 bases from J, the gap between germline ends came to 11 bases. This CDR3 contains 13 residues. CDR3 sequence (DNA): TGTGCCAGCAGCCTCGCGGATAACAATGAGCAGTTCTTC. Residues: CASSLADNNEQFF.

V usage is TRBV15 and J usage is TRBJ2-5; possible D gene TRBD1, 6 bases. Germline V gene sequence: CDR1 LNHNV, CDR2 YYDKDF (reference sequence). CDR3 length: 13 amino acids. The V and J ends lost 1 base and 5 bases respectively, with 8 bases between them. CDR3 bases: TGTGCCACCAGCAGAGGCCAGGGGGAGACCCAGTACTTC. Amino acids: CATSRGQGETQYF.

The V call is TRBV4-1, the J call TRBJ1-1, with D uncertain. V lost 4 bases, J lost 4 bases, and 16 bases lay in between. The CDR3 consists of 15 residues. Per germline, CDR1 MGHRA and CDR2 YSYEKL. This CDR3 reads CASSRGIVRFTEAFF. CDR3 DNA: TGCGCCAGCAGCCGAGGCATCGTGAGATTCACTGAAGCTTTCTTT.

The chain recombines TRBV15 with TRBJ1-1, with D maybe TRBD1 (6 bases). This CDR3 spans 13 amino acids. Germline loops: CDR1 LNHNV, CDR2 YYDKDF (reference sequence). V was cut by 1 base and J by 7 bases, with 10 bases left in between. CDR3 amino acids: CATSRGGHHEAFF. The CDR3 nucleotides read TGTGCCACCAGCAGAGGGGGGCATCATGAAGCTTTCTTT.

The chain is built from TRBV2 and TRBJ1-4, with D possibly TRBD1 on 6 matching bases. The CDR3 spans 13 residues. V lost 3 bases and J 7 bases, leaving 9 bases between the germline ends. From germline, CDR1 is SNHLY and CDR2 FYNNEI. Here the CDR3 DNA reads TGTGCCAGCAGTGACAGGGGTTCTGAAAAACTGTTTTTT. Translated, it gives CASSDRGSEKLFF.

This clone was picked up many times. The chain uses TRBV12-3 or TRBV12-4 and TRBJ2-1; D is undetermined. V was pared by 0 bases and J by 15 bases, with 9 bases between. CDR3 size: 11 residues. The CDR3 reads CASSLAFRRFF. CDR3 nucleotides: TGTGCCAGCAGTTTAGCCTTCAGGCGGTTCTTC.

The V and J genes are TRBV7-3 and TRBJ2-7, with a possible D match to TRBD2 (6 bases). The CDR3 consists of 14 residues. V was pared by 0 bases and J by 4 bases, with 10 bases between. Germline V gene lookup returns CDR1 SGHTA and CDR2 FQGTGA. The CDR3 protein is CASSLTGGEYEQYF. The CDR3 DNA reads TGTGCCAGCAGCTTAACCGGAGGGGAGTACGAGCAGTACTTC.

V is TRBV2 and J is TRBJ1-1; D call uncertain. The V gene's germline CDR1 is SNHLY and CDR2 FYNNEI. Deletions cut 3 bases from V and 5 bases from J, with 16 bases between. The CDR3 contains 15 residues. DNA for the CDR3: TGTGCCAGCAGTGATGCCCGGGATTTGAGGACTGAAGCTTTCTTT. Translation gives CASSDARDLRTEAFF.

Worth noting for this clone: One end of the junction varies from germline; a read error may be responsible. This specimen includes other DNA sequences encoding the same CDR3. The chain recombines TRBV24-1 with TRBJ1-5; D is possibly TRBD1 (6 bases). The CDR3 is made up of 17 amino acids. In germline, CDR1 is KGHDR, CDR2 SFDVKD. The CDR3 spells CATSDPQPTGFNQPQHF. CDR3 DNA: TGTGCCACCAGTGATCCCCAACCGACAGGTTTCAATCAGCCTCAGCATTTT.

The chain combines TRBV5-1 with TRBJ1-1; a weak D match, TRBD1 (5 bases). This CDR3 is 13 amino acids long. CDR1 is SGHRS, CDR2 YFSETQ, per germline. Trimming shortened V by 4 bases and J by 1 base, and 8 bases separated the two germline ends. The DNA for the CDR3 is TGCGCCAGCAGCACCGGGGGGAACACTGAAGCTTTCTTT. Translated, it gives CASSTGGNTEAFF.

The chain is built from TRBV18 and TRBJ2-2, with TRBD2 identical over 10 bases. The CDR3 runs 18 residues. The J segment lost 1 base and the V segment lost 0 bases, leaving 5 bases of the junction unmatched. Germline V gives CDR1 KGHSH, CDR2 LQKENI. The CDR3 sequence is CASSPPRLAGGNTGELFF. The CDR3 DNA reads TGTGCCAGCTCACCACCGAGACTAGCGGGTGGGAACACCGGGGAGCTGTTTTTT.

J is TRBJ1-5 and V is TRBV6-5; TRBD1 matches 8 bases. The CDR3 contains 13 residues. J gave up 3 bases and V 6 bases, and 1 base lay outside the gene matches. Per germline, CDR1 MNHEY and CDR2 SVGAGI. CDR3 sequence: CASRDRVNQPQHF. The CDR3 DNA sequence: TGTGCCAGCAGGGACAGGGTCAATCAGCCCCAGCATTTT.

The chain recombines TRBV20-1 with TRBJ1-5; TRBD1 aligns across 10 bases. V lost 3 bases to trimming and J lost 6 bases; unmatched junction nucleotides: 8. Germline V gene lookup returns CDR1 DFQATT and CDR2 SNEGSKA (reference sequence). The CDR3 extends over 15 amino acids. The CDR3 sequence: CSASPTGGAGQPQHF. CDR3 bases: TGCAGTGCTAGTCCGACAGGGGGCGCGGGTCAGCCCCAGCATTTT.